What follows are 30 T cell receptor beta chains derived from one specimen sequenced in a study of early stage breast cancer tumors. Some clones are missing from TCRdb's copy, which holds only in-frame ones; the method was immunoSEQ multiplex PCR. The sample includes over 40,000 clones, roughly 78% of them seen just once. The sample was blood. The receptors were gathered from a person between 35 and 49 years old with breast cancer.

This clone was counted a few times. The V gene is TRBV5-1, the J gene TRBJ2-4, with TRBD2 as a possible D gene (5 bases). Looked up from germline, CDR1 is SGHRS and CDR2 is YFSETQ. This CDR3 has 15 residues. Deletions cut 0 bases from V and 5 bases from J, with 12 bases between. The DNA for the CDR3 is TGCGCCAGCAGCTTGGCTCCGGGGAGCCAAAACATTCAGTACTTC. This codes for CASSLAPGSQNIQYF.

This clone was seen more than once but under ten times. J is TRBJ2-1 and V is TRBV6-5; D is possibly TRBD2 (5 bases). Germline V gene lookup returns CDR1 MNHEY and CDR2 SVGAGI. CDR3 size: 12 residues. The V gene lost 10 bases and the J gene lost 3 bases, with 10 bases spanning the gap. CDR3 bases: TGTGCCACCCTGAGCGGCTACAATGAGCAGTTCTTC. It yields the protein CATLSGYNEQFF.

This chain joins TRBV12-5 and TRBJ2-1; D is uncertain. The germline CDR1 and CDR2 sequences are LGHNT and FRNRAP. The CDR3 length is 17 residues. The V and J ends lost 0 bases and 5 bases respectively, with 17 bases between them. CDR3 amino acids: CASGLVMVWQENNEQFF. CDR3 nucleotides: TGTGCTAGTGGTTTGGTCATGGTTTGGCAGGAAAACAATGAGCAGTTCTTC.

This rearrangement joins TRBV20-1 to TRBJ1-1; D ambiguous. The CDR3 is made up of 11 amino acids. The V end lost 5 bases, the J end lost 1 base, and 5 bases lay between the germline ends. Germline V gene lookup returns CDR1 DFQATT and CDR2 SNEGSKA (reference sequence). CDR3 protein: CSASPNTEAFF. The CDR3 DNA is TGCAGTGCTTCGCCGAACACTGAAGCTTTCTTT.

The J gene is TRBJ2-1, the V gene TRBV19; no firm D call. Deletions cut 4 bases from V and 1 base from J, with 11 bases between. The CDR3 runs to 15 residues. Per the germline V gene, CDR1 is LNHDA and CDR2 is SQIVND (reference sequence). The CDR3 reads CASSNSGRSYNEQFF. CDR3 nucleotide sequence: TGTGCCAGTAGTAACTCTGGCCGATCCTACAATGAGCAGTTCTTC.

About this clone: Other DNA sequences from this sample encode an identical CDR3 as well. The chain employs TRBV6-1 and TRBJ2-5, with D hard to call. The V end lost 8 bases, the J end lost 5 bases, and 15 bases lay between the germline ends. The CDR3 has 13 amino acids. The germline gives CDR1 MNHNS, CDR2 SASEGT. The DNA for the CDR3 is TGTGCCAGCTCAGGCATGCTTGTCGAGACCCAGTACTTC. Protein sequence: CASSGMLVETQYF.

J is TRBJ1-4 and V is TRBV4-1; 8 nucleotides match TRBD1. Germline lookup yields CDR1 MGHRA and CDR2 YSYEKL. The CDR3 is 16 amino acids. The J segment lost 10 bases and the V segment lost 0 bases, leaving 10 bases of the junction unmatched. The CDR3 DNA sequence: TGCGCCAGCAGCCAAGATGAGACAGGGGTTTGGGTAAAACTGTTTTTT. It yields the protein CASSQDETGVWVKLFF.

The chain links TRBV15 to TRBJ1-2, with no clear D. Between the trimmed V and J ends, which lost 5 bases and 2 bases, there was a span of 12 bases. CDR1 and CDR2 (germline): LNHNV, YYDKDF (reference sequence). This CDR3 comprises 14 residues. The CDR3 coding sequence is TGTGCCACCAGCTTCAGCCTTAAGAACTATGGCTACACCTTC. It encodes CATSFSLKNYGYTF.

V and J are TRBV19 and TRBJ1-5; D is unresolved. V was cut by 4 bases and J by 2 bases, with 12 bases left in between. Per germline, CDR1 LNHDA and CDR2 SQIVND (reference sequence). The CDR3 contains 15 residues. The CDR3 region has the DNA TGTGCCAGTAGTAGCGTGACATCGGGCAATCAGCCCCAGCATTTT. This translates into CASSSVTSGNQPQHF.

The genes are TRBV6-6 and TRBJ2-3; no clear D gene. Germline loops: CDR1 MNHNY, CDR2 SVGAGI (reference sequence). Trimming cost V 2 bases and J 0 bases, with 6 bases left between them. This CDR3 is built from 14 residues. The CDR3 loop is CASSYGVSTDTQYF. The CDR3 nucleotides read TGTGCCAGCAGTTACGGGGTTAGCACAGATACGCAGTATTTT.

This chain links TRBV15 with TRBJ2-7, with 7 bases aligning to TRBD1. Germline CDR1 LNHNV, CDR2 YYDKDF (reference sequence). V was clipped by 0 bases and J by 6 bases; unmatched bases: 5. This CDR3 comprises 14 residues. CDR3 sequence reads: CATSRDTGDFEQYF. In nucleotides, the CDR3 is TGTGCCACCAGCAGAGACACAGGGGATTTCGAGCAGTACTTC.

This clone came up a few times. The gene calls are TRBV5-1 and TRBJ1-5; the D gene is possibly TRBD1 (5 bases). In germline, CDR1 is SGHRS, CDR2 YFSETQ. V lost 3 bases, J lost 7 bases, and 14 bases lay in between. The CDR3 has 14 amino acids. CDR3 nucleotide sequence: TGCGCCAGCAGCTCTTCAGGGATGAGGCAGCCCCAGCATTTT. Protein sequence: CASSSSGMRQPQHF. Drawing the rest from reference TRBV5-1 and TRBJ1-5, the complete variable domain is KAGVTQTPRYLIKTRGQQVTLSCSPISGHRSVSWYQQTPGQGLQFLFEYFSETQRNKGNFPGRFSGRQFSNSRSEMNVSTLELGDSALYLCASSSSGMRQPQHFGDGTRLSIL.

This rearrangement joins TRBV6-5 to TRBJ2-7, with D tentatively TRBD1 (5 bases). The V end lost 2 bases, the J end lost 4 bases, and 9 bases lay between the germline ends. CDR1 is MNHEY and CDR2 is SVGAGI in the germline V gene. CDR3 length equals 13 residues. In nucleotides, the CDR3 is TGTGCCAGCAGTTACGACAGAAAATACGAGCAGTACTTC. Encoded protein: CASSYDRKYEQYF.

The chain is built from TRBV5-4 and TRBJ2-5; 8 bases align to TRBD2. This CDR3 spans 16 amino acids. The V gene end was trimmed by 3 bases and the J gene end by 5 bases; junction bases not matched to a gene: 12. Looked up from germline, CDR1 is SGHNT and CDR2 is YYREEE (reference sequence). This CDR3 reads CASSSPAGLGPETQYF. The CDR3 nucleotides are TGTGCCAGCAGCTCCCCGGCGGGACTAGGGCCGGAGACCCAGTACTTC.

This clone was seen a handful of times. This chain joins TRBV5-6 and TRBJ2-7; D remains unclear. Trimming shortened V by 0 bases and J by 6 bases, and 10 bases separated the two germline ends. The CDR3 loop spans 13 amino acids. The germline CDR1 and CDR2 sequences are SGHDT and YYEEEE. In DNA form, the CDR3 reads TGTGCCAGCAGCTTGGGAAGCTTAGGCGAGCAGTACTTC. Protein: CASSLGSLGEQYF.

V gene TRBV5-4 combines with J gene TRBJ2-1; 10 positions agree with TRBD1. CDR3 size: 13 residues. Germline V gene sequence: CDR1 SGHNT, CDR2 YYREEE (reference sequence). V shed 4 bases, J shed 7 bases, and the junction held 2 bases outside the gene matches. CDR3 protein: CASSRDRGNEQFF. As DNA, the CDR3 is TGTGCCAGCAGCAGGGACAGGGGAAATGAGCAGTTCTTC. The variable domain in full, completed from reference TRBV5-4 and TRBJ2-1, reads ETGVTQSPTHLIKTRGQQVTLRCSSQSGHNTVSWYQQALGQGPQFIFQYYREEENGRGNFPPRFSGLQFPNYSSELNVNALELDDSALYLCASSRDRGNEQFFGPGTRLTVL.

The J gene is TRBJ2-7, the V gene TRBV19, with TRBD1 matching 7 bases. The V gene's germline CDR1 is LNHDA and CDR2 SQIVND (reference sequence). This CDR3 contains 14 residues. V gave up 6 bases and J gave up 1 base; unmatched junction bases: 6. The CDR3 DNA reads TGTGCCAGTAGCCTAGGACAGGATTCCTACGAGCAGTACTTC. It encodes CASSLGQDSYEQYF.

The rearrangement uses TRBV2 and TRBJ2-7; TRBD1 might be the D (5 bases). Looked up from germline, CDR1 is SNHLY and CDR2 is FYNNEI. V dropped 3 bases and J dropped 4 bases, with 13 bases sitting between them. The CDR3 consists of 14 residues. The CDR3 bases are TGTGCCAGCAGTGAGGGGCTCCCTGGGTACGAGCAGTACTTC. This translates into CASSEGLPGYEQYF.

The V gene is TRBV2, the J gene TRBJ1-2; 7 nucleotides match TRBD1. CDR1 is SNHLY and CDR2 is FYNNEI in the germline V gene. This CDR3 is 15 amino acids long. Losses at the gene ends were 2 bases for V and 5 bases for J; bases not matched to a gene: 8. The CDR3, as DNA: TGTGCCAGCAGTGAAACTACGGCAGGGGGGTATGGCTACACCTTC. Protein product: CASSETTAGGYGYTF.

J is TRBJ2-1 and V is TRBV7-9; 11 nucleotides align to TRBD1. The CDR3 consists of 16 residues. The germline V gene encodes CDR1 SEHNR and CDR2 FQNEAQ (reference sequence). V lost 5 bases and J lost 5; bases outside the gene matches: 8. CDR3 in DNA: TGTGCCAGCAGCCTCGGGACAGGGGGGAACCACAATGAGCAGTTCTTC. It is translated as CASSLGTGGNHNEQFF.

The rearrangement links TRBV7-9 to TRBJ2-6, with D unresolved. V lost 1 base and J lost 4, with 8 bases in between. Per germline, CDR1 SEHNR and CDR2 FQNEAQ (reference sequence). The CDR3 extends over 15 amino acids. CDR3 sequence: CASSLGVLGANVLTF. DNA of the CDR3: TGTGCCAGCAGCTTAGGGGTTTTGGGGGCCAACGTCCTGACTTTC.

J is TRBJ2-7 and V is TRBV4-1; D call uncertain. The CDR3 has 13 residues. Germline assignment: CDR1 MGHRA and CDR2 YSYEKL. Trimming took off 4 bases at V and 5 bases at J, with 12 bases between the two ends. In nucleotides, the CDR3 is TGCGCCAGCAGCCGGCCACCCTCGGACGAGCAGTACTTC. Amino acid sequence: CASSRPPSDEQYF.

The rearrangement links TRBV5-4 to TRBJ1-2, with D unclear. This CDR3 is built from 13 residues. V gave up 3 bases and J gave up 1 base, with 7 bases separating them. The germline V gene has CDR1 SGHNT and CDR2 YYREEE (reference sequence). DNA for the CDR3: TGTGCCAGCAGCTATGGTGGTAACTATGGCTACACCTTC. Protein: CASSYGGNYGYTF. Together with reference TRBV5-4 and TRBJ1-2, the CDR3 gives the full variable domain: ETGVTQSPTHLIKTRGQQVTLRCSSQSGHNTVSWYQQALGQGPQFIFQYYREEENGRGNFPPRFSGLQFPNYSSELNVNALELDDSALYLCASSYGGNYGYTFGSGTRLTVV.

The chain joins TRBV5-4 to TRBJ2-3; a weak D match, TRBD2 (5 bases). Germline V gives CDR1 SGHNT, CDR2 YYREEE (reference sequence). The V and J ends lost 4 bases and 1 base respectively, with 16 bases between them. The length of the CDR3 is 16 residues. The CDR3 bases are TGTGCCAGCAGCCTATTAGCGAATCCTGGCACAGATACGCAGTATTTT. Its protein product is CASSLLANPGTDTQYF.

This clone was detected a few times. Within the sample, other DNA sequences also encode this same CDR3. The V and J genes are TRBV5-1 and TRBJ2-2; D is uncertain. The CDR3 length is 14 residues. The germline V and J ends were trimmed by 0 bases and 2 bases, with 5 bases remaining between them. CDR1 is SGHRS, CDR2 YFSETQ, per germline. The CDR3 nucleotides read TGCGCCAGCAGCTTGGACACTAACACCGGGGAGCTGTTTTTT. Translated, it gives CASSLDTNTGELFF.

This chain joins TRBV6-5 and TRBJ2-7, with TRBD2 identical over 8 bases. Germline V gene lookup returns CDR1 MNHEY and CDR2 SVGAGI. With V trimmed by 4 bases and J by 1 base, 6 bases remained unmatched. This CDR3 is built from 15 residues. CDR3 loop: CASSSRASGSYEQYF. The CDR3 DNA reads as TGTGCCAGCAGTTCCCGAGCTAGCGGGTCCTACGAGCAGTACTTC.

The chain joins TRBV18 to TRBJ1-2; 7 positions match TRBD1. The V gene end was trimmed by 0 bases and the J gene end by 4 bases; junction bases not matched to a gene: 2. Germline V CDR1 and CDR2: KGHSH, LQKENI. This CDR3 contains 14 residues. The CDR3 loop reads CASSPPAGGYGYTF. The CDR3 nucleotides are TGTGCCAGCTCACCACCGGCAGGGGGCTATGGCTACACCTTC.

This CDR3 is CASSSSLATGELFF. The CDR3 DNA sequence: TGTGCCAGCAGCTCCTCCTTGGCGACCGGGGAGCTGTTTTTT. The J gene is TRBJ2-2, the V gene TRBV11-2, with D hard to call. The CDR3 spans 14 residues. The ends were cut back, 4 bases at V and 5 bases at J, with 11 bases in the middle. The germline V gene has CDR1 SGHAT and CDR2 FQNNGV.

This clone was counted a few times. CDR3 sequence: CASSDGETQYF. Written as DNA, the CDR3 is TGCGCCAGCAGTGATGGCGAGACCCAGTACTTC. This chain joins TRBV10-1 and TRBJ2-5; D is undetermined. The CDR3 spans 11 residues. Germline lookup yields CDR1 WNHNN and CDR2 SYGVQD (reference sequence). V was shortened by 3 bases and J by 5 bases, with 4 bases between the two germline ends.

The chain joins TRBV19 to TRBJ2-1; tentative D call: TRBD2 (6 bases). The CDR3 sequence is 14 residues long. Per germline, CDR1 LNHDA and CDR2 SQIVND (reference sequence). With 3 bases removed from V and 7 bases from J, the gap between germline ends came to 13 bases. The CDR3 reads CASSMREVTNEQFF. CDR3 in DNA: TGTGCCAGTAGTATGAGGGAGGTTACTAATGAGCAGTTCTTC.